This TCR beta chain appears in the sequencing data of a study of cytomegalovirus exposure and HLA in healthy donors. PCR used 60 Vbeta primers and 13 Jbeta primers. Here immunoSEQ multiplex PCR was the method, and the copy in TCRdb shows in-frame clones only, minus some. Of over 130,000 clones listed, about four fifths are singletons. A word on this clone: Its antigen is not known.

General study points: One cluster of highly shared sequence variants probably arose as a sequencing artifact.

The origin of this receptor is a woman between 40 and 55 years old in good health and CMV-seropositive. The sequenced material came from PBMCs.

Here the CDR3 reads CASTYADTQYF. The CDR3 nucleotides are TGTGCCAGCACCTACGCAGATACGCAGTATTTT. The chain has TRBV6-5 and TRBJ2-3; D is unclear. This CDR3 is built from 11 residues. Trimming removed 7 bases at V and 4 bases at J, with 6 bases between. Germline V gives CDR1 MNHEY, CDR2 SVGAGI.